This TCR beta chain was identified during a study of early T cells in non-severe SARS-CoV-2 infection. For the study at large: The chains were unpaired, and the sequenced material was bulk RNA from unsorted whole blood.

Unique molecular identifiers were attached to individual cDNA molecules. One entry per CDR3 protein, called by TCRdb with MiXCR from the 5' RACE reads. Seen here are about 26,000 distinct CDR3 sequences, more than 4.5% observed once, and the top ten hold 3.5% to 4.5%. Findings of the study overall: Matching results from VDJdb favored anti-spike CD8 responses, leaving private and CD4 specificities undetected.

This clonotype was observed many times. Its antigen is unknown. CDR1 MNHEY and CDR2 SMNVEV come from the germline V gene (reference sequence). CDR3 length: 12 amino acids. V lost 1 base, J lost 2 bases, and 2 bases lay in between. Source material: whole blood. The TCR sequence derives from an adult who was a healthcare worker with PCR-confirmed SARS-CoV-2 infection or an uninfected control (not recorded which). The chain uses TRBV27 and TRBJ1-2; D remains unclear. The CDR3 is CASSLYNYGYTF. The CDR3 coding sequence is TGTGCCAGCAGTTTATACAACTATGGCTACACCTTC.